Below are 4 T cell receptor beta chains sequenced from a single sample in a study of graft-versus-host responses after intestinal transplantation. These receptors lack a known antigen. The repertoire was sequenced with immunoSEQ multiplex PCR; TCRdb's copy has only in-frame clones and lacks some. The profile shows over 75,000 clones, less than 90% of them singletons. This specimen was unstimulated CD4+ T cells sorted from spleen or lymph node cells, taken before transplant. The source is a human donor who was the organ donor for an intestinal transplant.

The rearrangement uses TRBV7-6 and TRBJ2-7; a possible D gene is TRBD1 (6 bases). V gave up 5 bases and J gave up 5 bases, with 28 bases separating them. Germline loops: CDR1 SGHVS, CDR2 FNYEAQ. The CDR3 extends over 18 amino acids. The CDR3 sequence is CASSLPETGTRLKNEQYF. The DNA of the CDR3 is TGTGCCAGCAGCCTTCCCGAGACCGGGACACGCCTTAAGAACGAGCAGTACTTC.

This chain connects TRBV28 to TRBJ2-1; TRBD2 matches at 10 bases. Trimming took 10 bases from V and 8 from J; bases not matched to a gene: 11. Germline values: CDR1 MDHEN, CDR2 SYDVKM. The CDR3 consists of 14 residues. The CDR3 is CATVSGRASDEQFF. DNA for the CDR3: TGTGCCACCGTAAGCGGGAGGGCCTCAGATGAGCAGTTCTTC.

The chain joins TRBV28 to TRBJ2-1, with TRBD2 as a possible D gene (6 bases). V lost 7 bases and J 3 bases, leaving 28 bases between the germline ends. Germline-derived CDR1 and CDR2 are MDHEN and SYDVKM. This CDR3 region has 19 residues. The CDR3 DNA sequence: TGTGCCAGCATTAACCGGGACTCACGAAAGTCCCTAATCTACAATGAGCAGTTCTTC. Translating it yields CASINRDSRKSLIYNEQFF.

This clone was counted between two and nine times. V gene TRBV6-1 combines with J gene TRBJ2-7; 7 bases match TRBD2. V shed 8 bases, J shed 0 bases, and the junction held 7 bases outside the gene matches. The germline V gene encodes CDR1 MNHNS and CDR2 SASEGT. The CDR3 runs to 14 residues. The CDR3 DNA is TGTGCCAGCCGTACGGGGGGTAGCTCCTACGAGCAGTACTTC. Its protein product is CASRTGGSSYEQYF.